Following are 32 T cell receptor beta chains from one sample sequenced in a study of breast tumors, draining lymph nodes, adjacent tissues. Samples came from axillary lymph nodes draining the breast cancer. One entry per CDR3 protein results from TCRdb running MiXCR on the multiplex PCR reads. The data show around 290,000 distinct CDR3 sequences, over 25% seen once. Sequencing input: axillary lymph node tissue. The origin of the receptors is a female donor with breast cancer. Some clones in this sample may be carry-over from other donors' samples.

This clonotype was seen a handful of times. Being one base from a much bigger clone, this may be a read error. This chain joins TRBV5-1 and TRBJ2-1; D gene uncertain. This CDR3 spans 12 amino acids. Germline V gene lookup returns CDR1 SGHRS and CDR2 YFSETQ. Trimming pared 3 bases from V and 9 bases from J, leaving 10 bases between. The CDR3 nucleotides read TGCGCCAGCAGCTCGGACGAGTCTGAGCAGTTCTTC. Translation: CASSSDESEQFF. The whole variable domain, filled in from reference TRBV5-1 and TRBJ2-1, reads KAGVTQTPRYLIKTRGQQVTLSCSPISGHRSVSWYQQTPGQGLQFLFEYFSETQRNKGNFPGRFSGRQFSNSRSEMNVSTLELGDSALYLCASSSDESEQFFGPGTRLTVL.

In its sample, this clonotype was seen a few times. The V call is TRBV12-3 or TRBV12-4, the J call TRBJ2-3, with D tentatively TRBD1 (7 bases). The CDR3 covers 17 residues. Between the trimmed V and J ends, which lost 1 base and 4 bases, there was a span of 18 bases. DNA for the CDR3: TGTGCCAGCAGTTTAGGTTTAGCAGGGGGGTCTGCAGATACGCAGTATTTT. The encoded protein is CASSLGLAGGSADTQYF.

This clonotype was observed at least ten times. This rearrangement joins TRBV12-3 or TRBV12-4 to TRBJ2-7; perhaps D is TRBD1 or TRBD2 (5 bases each). The CDR3 totals 14 residues. Trimming cost V 1 base and J 2 bases, with 9 bases left between them. The CDR3 protein is CASSLEQGAYEQYF. The CDR3 bases are TGTGCCAGCAGTTTAGAGCAGGGAGCCTACGAGCAGTACTTC.

This clonotype was counted only a few times. A read error may be the cause here, since a much bigger clone is one base away. V gene TRBV7-2 combines with J gene TRBJ2-7; 13 bases fit TRBD2. CDR1 SGHTA and CDR2 FQGNSA come from the germline V gene. This CDR3 comprises 15 residues. CDR3 coding DNA: TGTGCCAGCAGTCAGTGGACTAGCGGGAGAAACGAGCAGCACTTC. Translating it yields CASSQWTSGRNEQHF.

CDR3 residues: CASKGGDYGYTF. The CDR3 DNA is TGTGCCAGCAAGGGGGGTGACTATGGCTACACCTTC. The chain employs TRBV6-6 and TRBJ1-2; D is possibly TRBD1 (6 bases). Germline CDR1 is MNHNY and CDR2 is SVGAGI (reference sequence). V was shortened by 7 bases and J by 3 bases, with 9 bases between the two germline ends. The CDR3 loop spans 12 amino acids.

This clonotype has at least ten counts. The chain employs TRBV19 and TRBJ2-1, with 8 bases that match TRBD1. CDR3 size: 17 residues. Losses at the gene ends were 3 bases for V and 4 bases for J; bases not matched to a gene: 11. CDR1 and CDR2 from the germline V gene are LNHDA and SQIVND (reference sequence). In nucleotides, the CDR3 is TGTGCCAGTAGTATGGGTACCGGGACAGGAGGATACAATGAGCAGTTCTTC. The encoded protein is CASSMGTGTGGYNEQFF.

On this clonotype itself: Lacking the conserved final phenylalanine or tryptophan, this CDR3 likely reflects a read error. The rearrangement links TRBV6-6 to TRBJ2-1, with TRBD2 as a possible D gene (6 bases). The germline V and J ends were trimmed by 5 bases and 3 bases, with 11 bases remaining between them. The CDR3 is 14 residues long. Germline V gene lookup returns CDR1 MNHNY and CDR2 SVGAGI (reference sequence). DNA of the CDR3: TGTGCCAGCAGTCCACGCGGGGTCTACAATGAGCAGTTCCTC. It encodes CASSPRGVYNEQFL.

In its sample, this clonotype was seen many times. This rearrangement joins TRBV10-3 to TRBJ2-1, with D possibly called TRBD1 or TRBD2 (5 bases each). Germline assignment: CDR1 ENHRY and CDR2 SYGVKD. V lost 11 bases to trimming and J lost 4 bases, with 9 bases between them. The CDR3 length is 11 residues. The CDR3 DNA reads as TGTGCCGGGGGACGGTACAATGAGCAGTTCTTC. This sequence encodes CAGGRYNEQFF.

Of note for this clonotype: This clone may be a read error of a much larger clone one base away. Here the CDR3 DNA reads TGTGCTAGTGCGGCTGACGGCGCCTACGAGCAGTACTTC. Amino acids: CASAADGAYEQYF. V gene TRBV12-5 combines with J gene TRBJ2-7; D is unclear. The CDR3 has 13 residues. Trimming cost V 7 bases and J 2 bases, with 12 bases left between them. Germline V lookup: CDR1 LGHNT, CDR2 FRNRAP. Based on the CDR3 plus reference TRBV12-5 and TRBJ2-7, the full variable domain is DARVTQTPRHKVTEMGQEVTMRCQPILGHNTVFWYRQTMMQGLELLAYFRNRAPLDDSGMPKDRFSAEMPDATLATLKIQPSEPRDSAVYFCASAADGAYEQYFGPGTRLTVT.

Of note for this clonotype: A much larger clone sits a single nucleotide away, making a read error possible. The gene calls are TRBV11-2 and TRBJ1-2; tentatively, D is TRBD1 (6 bases). Germline assignment: CDR1 SGHAT and CDR2 FQNNGV. This CDR3 has 14 residues. V lost 5 bases and J 5 bases, leaving 15 bases between the germline ends. The chain's CDR3 is CASSPAGAAYGYTF. DNA of the CDR3: TGTGCCAGCAGCCCTGCAGGGGCTGCATATGGCTACACCTTC.

About this clonotype itself: A much larger clone sits a single nucleotide away, making a read error possible. Likely a read error: the CDR3 ends without its conserved phenylalanine or tryptophan. The chain links TRBV7-6 to TRBJ2-1; D is possibly TRBD1 (5 bases). CDR3 length: 14 residues. V was trimmed by 2 bases and J by 5 bases, leaving 10 bases between them. Germline lookup yields CDR1 SGHVS and CDR2 FNYEAQ. Here the CDR3 reads CASSLLRQNNEQFL. The CDR3 coding sequence is TGTGCCAGCAGCTTACTGAGACAGAACAATGAGCAGTTCCTC.

This clonotype was observed a handful of times. The rearrangement joins TRBV30 to TRBJ1-5, with D uncertain. The CDR3 has 12 residues. Germline V gives CDR1 GTSNPN, CDR2 SVGIG (reference sequence). Trimming left V 0 bases short and J 1 base short, with 1 base between. The CDR3 DNA reads as TGTGCCTGGAGTGTAAGCAATCAGCCCCAGCATTTT. Translation gives CAWSVSNQPQHF.

In this sample, this clonotype turned up many times. This chain uses TRBV29-1 with TRBJ2-4; weak D call: TRBD2 (7 bases). Germline-derived CDR1 and CDR2 are SQVTM and ANQGSEA. V lost 7 bases, J lost 8 bases, and 18 bases lay in between. The CDR3 sequence is 13 residues long. CDR3 sequence: CSDWGGGKDIQYF. CDR3 sequence (DNA): TGCAGCGACTGGGGGGGCGGAAAGGACATTCAGTACTTC.

The genes are TRBV30 and TRBJ2-1, with 9 bases fitting TRBD2. Losses at the gene ends were 5 bases for V and 0 bases for J; bases not matched to a gene: 2. The CDR3 sequence is 14 residues long. Germline V CDR1 and CDR2: GTSNPN, SVGIG (reference sequence). The chain's CDR3 is CAWGRGGSYNEQFF. The DNA of the CDR3 is TGTGCCTGGGGGCGGGGGGGCTCCTACAATGAGCAGTTCTTC.

This clonotype was counted ten times or more. The J gene is TRBJ2-1, the V gene TRBV4-3, with D maybe TRBD2 (6 bases). Between the trimmed V and J ends, which lost 1 base and 9 bases, there was a span of 10 bases. The CDR3 covers 13 residues. Germline CDR1 and CDR2: LGHNA and YSLEER. CDR3 sequence: CASSQGLGGEQFF. In DNA, the CDR3 is TGCGCCAGCAGCCAAGGCTTGGGGGGTGAGCAGTTCTTC.

The rearrangement uses TRBV2 and TRBJ2-3; D unclear. Per germline, CDR1 SNHLY and CDR2 FYNNEI. This CDR3 has 14 residues. Trimming removed 1 base from V and 1 base from J, with 6 bases in between. The CDR3 coding sequence is TGTGCCAGCAGTGAAGGGAGTGGCACAGATACGCAGTATTTT. It yields the protein CASSEGSGTDTQYF.

This clonotype has at least ten counts. J is TRBJ2-7 and V is TRBV7-8; maybe TRBD1 (6 bases). V dropped 4 bases and J dropped 1 base, with 14 bases sitting between them. Germline V CDR1 and CDR2: SGHVS, FQNEAQ. CDR3 length: 15 residues. CDR3 sequence reads: CASSSQGFSSYEQYF. As DNA, the CDR3 is TGTGCCAGCAGCTCCCAGGGGTTCTCTTCCTACGAGCAGTACTTC.

This clonotype was counted at least ten times. The chain recombines TRBV20-1 with TRBJ2-7; unclear D gene. With 2 bases removed from V and 3 bases from J, the gap between germline ends came to 11 bases. Germline assignment: CDR1 DFQATT and CDR2 SNEGSKA (reference sequence). The CDR3 contains 13 residues. The CDR3 region has the DNA TGCAGTGCTAGACCACAAGGCTTCTACGAGCAGTACTTC. Residues: CSARPQGFYEQYF.

On this clonotype itself: A much larger clone differs from this one at a single base, so this may be a read error. It is likely a read error, because the conserved phenylalanine at the end of the CDR3 is missing. The J gene is TRBJ2-1, the V gene TRBV20-1; no clear D gene. Germline V gives CDR1 DFQATT, CDR2 SNEGSKA (reference sequence). This CDR3 region has 10 residues. V was cut by 3 bases and J by 9 bases, with 6 bases left in between. The CDR3 here is CSARSLEQFS. The DNA of the CDR3 is TGCAGTGCTAGGAGCCTTGAGCAGTTCTCC.

This clonotype was detected many times. The chain carries TRBV7-3 and TRBJ2-3; D remains ambiguous. Germline CDR1 is SGHTA and CDR2 is FQGTGA. V lost 4 bases and J lost 5, with 16 bases in between. CDR3 length: 15 residues. CDR3 DNA sequence: TGTGCCAGCAGCTCAGTAGGCCTTGGTGGAGATACGCAGTATTTT. Encoded protein: CASSSVGLGGDTQYF.

This chain joins TRBV4-2 and TRBJ2-3, with TRBD2 as a possible D gene (6 bases). The V end lost 5 bases, the J end lost 2 bases, and 23 bases lay between the germline ends. This CDR3 has 18 residues. Germline V gene data show CDR1 as LGHNA and CDR2 as YNFKEQ. CDR3 sequence reads: CASSLRRGSGTYTDTQYF. CDR3 nucleotides: TGTGCCAGCAGCTTAAGGCGGGGCTCCGGAACCTACACAGATACGCAGTATTTT.

This clonotype came up many times. The chain employs TRBV29-1 and TRBJ2-3, with 11 nucleotides matching TRBD2. The CDR3 loop spans 16 amino acids. Germline loops: CDR1 SQVTM, CDR2 ANQGSEA. Trimming took 0 bases from V and 4 from J; bases not matched to a gene: 6. The chain's CDR3 is CSVEDRLAGGPDTQYF. The CDR3 DNA follows: TGCAGCGTTGAAGATCGGTTAGCGGGAGGGCCAGATACGCAGTATTTT.

This clonotype was found many times. V gene TRBV3-1 combines with J gene TRBJ1-6; 10 nucleotides agree with TRBD1. This CDR3 spans 15 amino acids. Germline assignment: CDR1 LGHDT and CDR2 YNNKEL (reference sequence). V dropped 5 bases and J dropped 9; count of bases not matched to a gene: 7. The CDR3 DNA sequence: TGTGCCAGCAGCGGATCCGGGACAGGGGTTTCACCCCTCCACTTT. Protein sequence: CASSGSGTGVSPLHF.

The sample holds many counts of this clonotype. The chain uses TRBV19 and TRBJ2-2, with D unclear. This CDR3 has 14 residues. The germline gives CDR1 LNHDA, CDR2 SQIVND (reference sequence). Trimming shortened V by 3 bases and J by 6 bases, and 11 bases separated the two germline ends. The CDR3 DNA sequence: TGTGCCAGTAGTATTGGCCCGGGCTCCGGGGAGCTGTTTTTT. It specifies CASSIGPGSGELFF.

Points on this clonotype: Being one base from a much bigger clone, this may be a read error. This chain connects TRBV4-3 to TRBJ2-2, with a possible D match to TRBD2 (6 bases). This CDR3 is 15 amino acids long. Trimming cost V 7 bases and J 5 bases, with 17 bases left between them. Looked up from germline, CDR1 is LGHNA and CDR2 is YSLEER. The CDR3 is CASNHGWRDTGELFF. CDR3 DNA: TGCGCCAGCAACCACGGATGGAGGGATACCGGGGAGCTGTTTTTT.

At least ten counts were recorded for this clonotype. The chain combines TRBV12-3 or TRBV12-4 with TRBJ1-3; D is undetermined. The CDR3 loop spans 15 amino acids. Trimming took off 5 bases at V and 0 bases at J, with 11 bases between the two ends. Here the CDR3 reads CASSPRGGSGNTIYF. CDR3 sequence (DNA): TGTGCCAGCAGTCCCCGGGGAGGCTCTGGAAACACCATATATTTT.

This clonotype has a count of ten or more. Here the CDR3 reads CASSLTGLAGGYEQYF. CDR3 coding DNA: TGTGCCAGCAGCTTGACGGGACTAGCGGGAGGCTACGAGCAGTACTTC. J is TRBJ2-7 and V is TRBV5-6; 15 bases match TRBD2. Per germline, CDR1 SGHDT and CDR2 YYEEEE. J lost 3 bases, V lost 1 base, and 2 bases had no gene match. This CDR3 has 16 amino acids.

This clonotype was recorded at least ten times. The chain couples TRBV7-9 to TRBJ1-2; D is perhaps TRBD1 (5 bases). The CDR3 has 12 residues. The ends were cut back, 3 bases at V and 7 bases at J, with 9 bases in the middle. The germline CDR1 and CDR2 sequences are SEHNR and FQNEAQ (reference sequence). The CDR3 coding sequence is TGTGCCAGCAGCTTTGGGGACGGTGGCTACACCTTC. Translated: CASSFGDGGYTF.

A note on this clonotype: One junction end does not reproduce the germline sequence, and a read error may be involved. The chain recombines TRBV2 with TRBJ2-5; D possibly corresponds to TRBD2 (7 bases). CDR1 SNHLY and CDR2 FYNNEI come from the germline V gene. The CDR3 loop spans 15 amino acids. This CDR3 is CVSYRGGGRQGTQYF. The CDR3 DNA reads as TGTGTCAGCTACCGGGGAGGGGGGCGGCAAGGGACCCAGTACTTC.

A few counts support this clonotype. A read error may be the cause here, since a much bigger clone is one base away. The V call is TRBV20-1, the J call TRBJ2-1, with 10 bases lining up with TRBD2. The CDR3 consists of 17 residues. Germline V gives CDR1 DFQATT, CDR2 SNEGSKA (reference sequence). The J segment lost 7 bases and the V segment lost 0 bases, leaving 12 bases of the junction unmatched. CDR3 sequence: CSARDLGTSARRNEQFF. The DNA of the CDR3 is TGCAGTGCTAGAGACCTTGGGACTAGCGCGAGGAGGAATGAGCAGTTCTTC.

This clonotype occurred many times. The rearrangement links TRBV6-4 to TRBJ2-2, with D unclear. The ends were cut back, 6 bases at V and 2 bases at J, with 10 bases in the middle. CDR1 and CDR2 (germline): MRHNA, SNTAGT. This CDR3 has 14 amino acids. The CDR3 DNA reads as TGTGCCAGCAGCTCCGGACCCAACACCGGGGAGCTGTTTTTT. This gives the protein CASSSGPNTGELFF.

The chain is built from TRBV6-6 and TRBJ2-7; 10 nucleotides match TRBD2. The trim removed 10 bases at V and 7 bases at J, leaving 7 bases unmatched. Germline values: CDR1 MNHNY, CDR2 SVGAGI (reference sequence). CDR3 length equals 12 residues. CDR3 coding DNA: TGTGCCACTACAGCGGGAGGGAAAGAGCAGTACTTC. It specifies CATTAGGKEQYF.